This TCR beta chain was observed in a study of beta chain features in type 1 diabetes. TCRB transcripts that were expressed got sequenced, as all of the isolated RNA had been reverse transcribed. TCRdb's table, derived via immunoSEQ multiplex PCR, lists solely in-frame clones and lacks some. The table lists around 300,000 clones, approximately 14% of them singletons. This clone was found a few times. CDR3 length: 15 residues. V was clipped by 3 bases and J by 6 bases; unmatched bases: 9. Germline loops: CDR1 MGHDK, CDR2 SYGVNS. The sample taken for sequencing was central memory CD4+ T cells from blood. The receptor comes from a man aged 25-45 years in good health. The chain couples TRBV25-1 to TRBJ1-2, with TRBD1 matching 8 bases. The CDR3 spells CASSERAGGQNGYTF. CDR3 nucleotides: TGTGCCAGCAGTGAGCGGGCAGGGGGCCAAAATGGCTACACCTTC.